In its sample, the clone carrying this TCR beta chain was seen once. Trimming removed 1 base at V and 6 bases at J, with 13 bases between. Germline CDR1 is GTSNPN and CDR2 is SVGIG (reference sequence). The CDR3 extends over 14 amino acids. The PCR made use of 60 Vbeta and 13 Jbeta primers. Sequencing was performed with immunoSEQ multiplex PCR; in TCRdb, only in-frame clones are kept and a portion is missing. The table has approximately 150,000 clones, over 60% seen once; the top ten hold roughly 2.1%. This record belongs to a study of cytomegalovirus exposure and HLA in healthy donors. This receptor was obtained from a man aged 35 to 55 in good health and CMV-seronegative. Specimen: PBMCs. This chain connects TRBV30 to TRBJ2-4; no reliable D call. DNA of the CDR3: TGTGCCTGGAGTGGGCTCCTGAATGGAAACATTCAGTACTTC. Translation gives CAWSGLLNGNIQYF.